This passage covers 7 T cell receptor beta chains from one sample sequenced in a study of blood T cell repertoires in COVID-19. Measured with immunoSEQ multiplex PCR; TCRdb has only the in-frame clones, and not every one. The repertoire includes about 140,000 clones, about 80% of them detected once, and roughly 10% sits in the top ten. The source material was peripheral blood. These receptors were taken from a woman older than 75 in a cohort sampled during active or convalescent COVID-19.

This clone showed up just a few times. The chain uses TRBV5-1 and TRBJ2-5; D is possibly TRBD2 (7 bases). Trimming stripped 5 bases from V and 2 bases from J, with 13 bases between. CDR1 and CDR2 (germline): SGHRS, YFSETQ. This CDR3 comprises 14 residues. As DNA, the CDR3 is TGCGCCAGCAGTGGGGGGGCGTTACAAGAGACCCAGTACTTC. This gives the protein CASSGGALQETQYF.

This chain connects TRBV4-1 to TRBJ2-1, with 14 bases identical to TRBD2. After removal of 4 bases from V and 5 bases from J, the junction contained 13 bases not matched to a gene. The CDR3 loop spans 19 amino acids. The germline CDR1 and CDR2 sequences are MGHRA and YSYEKL. CDR3 loop: CASSPPPGTSGGYNNEQFF. In DNA form, the CDR3 reads TGCGCCAGCAGCCCACCCCCCGGGACTAGCGGGGGCTACAACAATGAGCAGTTCTTC.

V usage is TRBV29-1 and J usage is TRBJ1-2; 10 nucleotides agree with TRBD1. The CDR3 is 14 amino acids. V trimming: 2 bases; J trimming: 5 bases; junction bases outside the gene matches: 5. Germline loops: CDR1 SQVTM, CDR2 ANQGSEA. The CDR3 region has the DNA TGCAGCGTTGAAAGGACAGGGGGGGCTTATGGCTACACCTTC. This translates into CSVERTGGAYGYTF. The entire variable domain, with the rest obtained from reference TRBV29-1 and TRBJ1-2, is as follows: SAVISQKPSRDICQRGTSLTIQCQVDSQVTMMFWYRQQPGQSLTLIATANQGSEATYESGFVIDKFPISRPNLTFSTLTVSNMSPEDSSIYLCSVERTGGAYGYTFGSGTRLTVV.

This chain joins TRBV3-1 (or the pseudogene TRBV3-2) and TRBJ2-7, with unresolved D. The V end lost 1 base, the J end lost 0 bases, and 7 bases lay between the germline ends. This CDR3 has 14 residues. CDR1 is LGHDT and CDR2 is YNNKEL in the germline V gene (reference sequence). CDR3 nucleotide sequence: TGTGCCAGCAGCCAAGGCAGTTACTCCTACGAGCAGTACTTC. This sequence encodes CASSQGSYSYEQYF.

This chain links TRBV6-2 or TRBV6-3 with TRBJ1-5; the D is unclear. The germline CDR1 and CDR2 sequences are MNHEY and SVGEGT. This CDR3 region has 15 residues. V was trimmed by 0 bases and J by 6 bases, leaving 12 bases between them. CDR3 protein: CASSYSTVGGQPQHF. The CDR3 bases are TGTGCCAGCAGTTACTCGACTGTCGGTGGTCAGCCCCAGCATTTT.

The chain uses TRBV6-6 and TRBJ2-2, with 12 bases aligning to TRBD1. The CDR3 is made up of 16 amino acids. With 5 bases clipped from V and 4 bases from J, the junction kept 5 bases outside the gene matches. From germline, CDR1 is MNHNY and CDR2 SVGAGI (reference sequence). CDR3 loop: CASSPRDRGPTGELFF. CDR3 in DNA: TGTGCCAGCAGTCCTCGGGACAGGGGGCCCACCGGGGAGCTGTTTTTT.

The V gene is TRBV2, the J gene TRBJ2-3, with 12 nucleotides matching TRBD2. V lost 5 bases, J lost 3 bases, and 12 bases stayed unmatched. This CDR3 comprises 18 residues. Germline CDR1 reads SNHLY; CDR2 reads FYNNEI. CDR3 loop: CASSPRTRLAGETDTQYF. The CDR3 nucleotides are TGTGCCAGCAGTCCAAGAACTAGACTAGCGGGGGAGACAGATACGCAGTATTTT.